The clone carrying this T cell receptor beta chain was counted ten times or more. As yet, its antigen is unknown. TCRdb fed the 5' RACE reads into MiXCR, producing one record per CDR3 protein. This sample yields 700,000 or so distinct CDR3 sequences, of which under 20% are seen a single time; 15% to 20% belongs to the top ten. The data belong to a study of CD8 T cells in ankylosing spondylitis. Trimming took off 4 bases at V and 0 bases at J, with 7 bases between the two ends. Germline values: CDR1 SGHRS, CDR2 YFSETQ. The CDR3 consists of 13 residues. Points from the study as a whole: Disease-linked clones reportedly showed significant enrichment in matched ankylosing spondylitis synovial fluid. Blood of patients with ankylosing spondylitis appeared to be characterized by a TCR beta motif of 8 or 9 highly homologous variants.

Specimen: blood, either unsorted or a sorted T cell fraction (not recorded which). The TCR sequence derives from a male donor with ankylosing spondylitis. The chain links TRBV5-1 to TRBJ1-1; D is unclear. DNA for the CDR3: TGCGCCAGCAGCGATCTTATGAACACTGAAGCTTTCTTT. Translation gives CASSDLMNTEAFF. Full variable domain (rest looked up from reference TRBV5-1 and TRBJ1-1): KAGVTQTPRYLIKTRGQQVTLSCSPISGHRSVSWYQQTPGQGLQFLFEYFSETQRNKGNFPGRFSGRQFSNSRSEMNVSTLELGDSALYLCASSDLMNTEAFFGQGTRLTVV.